Here is one TCR beta chain with its context. No antigen is known for it. No base quality values were provided; no much bigger clone lies one nucleotide off. Library creation used RACE. Sequenced on a NextSeq 500. During library preparation, unique molecular identifiers were attached to individual cDNA molecules so that TCRs could be counted in a quantitative, reproducible way. For every blood RNA sample, sequencing covered both the TCR alpha and TCR beta chains. The study's processing was this. The median number of TCRs per sample was over 95,000, ranging from about 23,224 to 750,000. The Decombinator software suite was used to annotate the V, J and CDR3 of the TCR reads. To make PS versus PT1 abundance plots, every sample was subsampled to the same number of TCRs (28,000). TCRs were defined as expanded if absent before sensitization and observed at least eight times at the 2-week time point. The public reads were quality trimmed at Q25 with fastp and then assembled into clones with MiXCR by TCRdb, keeping productive beta chains. Rows are combined by CDR3 protein, so each entry shows the most common genes and DNA. What appears here as the V and J calls and clone size reflects TCRdb's work, not the paper's. The sample table holds fewer than 150,000 distinct CDR3 sequences, of which around an eighth were seen once. The ten top clones hold around 2.8% of the sample.

This sample stems from a study of human T cells and chemical hapten exposure (dated by TCRdb to the early 2020s). Background on the whole study: For sensitization, 2% DPC in acetone was applied to a 2 cm by 2 cm area of upper inner arm skin. Libraries were combined into a pool for sequencing, and differences in TCR yield between samples came mainly from small differences in library volumes within the pool. This study followed changes in the peripheral blood TCR repertoire in vivo during primary and secondary sensitization of alopecia patients to the hapten diphenylcyclopropenone (DPC). Blood samples were taken from patients before sensitization (week 0) and then at 2, 6 and about 24 weeks after DPC sensitization. Throughout the study period of about 25 weeks, patients also received therapeutic DPC doses to the scalp every week. Patch testing on the upper back used Finn chambers containing 0.01% DPC, with scoring done after 6 days according to International Contact Dermatitis Research Group standards. Blood for TCR sequencing was provided by twenty-nine alopecia patients at one to four time points (pre-sensitization, 2, 6 and 24 weeks). Most of the patients in the cohort were female, and the cohort covered alopecia areata with under or over 50% scalp involvement, alopecia totalis and alopecia universalis.

The sample's time point label is to be understood as: pre-sensitization, week 0. The sample's treatment or condition label is to be understood as: therapeutic diphenylcyclopropenone sensitization with weekly scalp DPC. At every patch-test visit, the blood draw took place before the patch test was put on. Patients were eligible if aged 18 to 70, diagnosed with alopecia and judged suitable for DPC therapy, and pregnant patients were excluded. Unfractionated whole blood was collected in Tempus Blood RNA tubes, and total RNA was extracted from that blood. From the cysteine up to the phenylalanine, the CDR3 has a length of 16 residues. Kept here is only the CDR3 DNA, which spans 48 bases and is read in frame from base 1. CDR1 and CDR2 are read off the germline V gene (reference sequence) as MNHNY and SVGAGI. At the junction V is shortened by 5 bases and J by 0 bases, with 17 bases in between. The study at large found these results: Expanded TCRs formed significantly more large CDR3 similarity clusters than pre-sensitization or healthy control sets, consistent with antigen-driven responses. No change with DPC sensitization was found in the number of TCRs above 1 in 1000 frequency, and no evidence of global repertoire structure alterations was found. After repeated subsampling, changes were observed in the strength of the expansion versus patch-test correlation and in the threshold at which the correlation became significant. Because every patient had alopecia, a presumed autoimmune disease, the patients' immune response might differ from that of healthy individuals. Patch test score was positively correlated with the number of PT1 expanded TCRs, with significance at thresholds 8, 16 and 32 but not at 4.

The clonotype originates from a woman younger than 35 with alopecia areata. Some clones in this sample may be carry-over from other donors' samples. The starting material was whole blood, obtained in connection with sensitization to the hapten diphenylcyclopropenone (DPC). The receptor chain draws on TRBV6-6 and TRBJ2-7; the best D guess is TRBD2, with 7 bases matching. Read as DNA, the sequence is TGTGCCAGCAGTGGTTCCGGGGGGCAGACCTCCTACGAGCAGTACTTC. It codes for CASSGSGGQTSYEQYF.